This entry features one T cell receptor (beta chain) sequence. The data originate from a study of blood T cell repertoires in COVID-19. Study-level background: From the United States, Italy and Spain came samples of acute and convalescent COVID-19.

Method: immunoSEQ multiplex PCR; TCRdb's copy keeps in-frame clones and lacks some. The data show some 150,000 clones, around four fifths seen once. The CDR3 loop spans 15 amino acids. V lost 0 bases, J lost 5 bases, and 5 bases stayed unmatched. Germline V gene lookup returns CDR1 MGHRA and CDR2 YSYEKL. Source material: PBMCs or T cells enriched from blood (not recorded which). The TCR originated in a woman aged 40 to 49 who had recovered from COVID-19. This chain connects TRBV4-1 to TRBJ2-7; 9 positions match TRBD1. CDR3 region: CASSQDLNRGHEQYF. The DNA of the CDR3 is TGCGCCAGCAGCCAAGATTTGAACAGGGGGCACGAGCAGTACTTC.